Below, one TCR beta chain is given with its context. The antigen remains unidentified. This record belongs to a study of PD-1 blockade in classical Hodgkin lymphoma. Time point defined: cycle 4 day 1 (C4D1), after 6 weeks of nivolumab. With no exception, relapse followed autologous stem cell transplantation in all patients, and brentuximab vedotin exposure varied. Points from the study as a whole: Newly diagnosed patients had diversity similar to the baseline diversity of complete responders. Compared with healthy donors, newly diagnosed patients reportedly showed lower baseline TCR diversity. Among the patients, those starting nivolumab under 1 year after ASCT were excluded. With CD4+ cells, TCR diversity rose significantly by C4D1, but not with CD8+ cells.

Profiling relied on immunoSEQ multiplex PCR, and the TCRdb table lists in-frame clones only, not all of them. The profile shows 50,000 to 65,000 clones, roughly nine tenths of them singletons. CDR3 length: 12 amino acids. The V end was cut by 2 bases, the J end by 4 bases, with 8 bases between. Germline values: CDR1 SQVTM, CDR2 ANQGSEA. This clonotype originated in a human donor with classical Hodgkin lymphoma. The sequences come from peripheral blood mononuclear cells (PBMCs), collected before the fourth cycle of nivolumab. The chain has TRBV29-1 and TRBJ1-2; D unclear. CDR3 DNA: TGCAGCGTTGAAACGGCCAGCTATGGCTACACCTTC. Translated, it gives CSVETASYGYTF. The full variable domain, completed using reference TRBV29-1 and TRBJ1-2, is SAVISQKPSRDICQRGTSLTIQCQVDSQVTMMFWYRQQPGQSLTLIATANQGSEATYESGFVIDKFPISRPNLTFSTLTVSNMSPEDSSIYLCSVETASYGYTFGSGTRLTVV.